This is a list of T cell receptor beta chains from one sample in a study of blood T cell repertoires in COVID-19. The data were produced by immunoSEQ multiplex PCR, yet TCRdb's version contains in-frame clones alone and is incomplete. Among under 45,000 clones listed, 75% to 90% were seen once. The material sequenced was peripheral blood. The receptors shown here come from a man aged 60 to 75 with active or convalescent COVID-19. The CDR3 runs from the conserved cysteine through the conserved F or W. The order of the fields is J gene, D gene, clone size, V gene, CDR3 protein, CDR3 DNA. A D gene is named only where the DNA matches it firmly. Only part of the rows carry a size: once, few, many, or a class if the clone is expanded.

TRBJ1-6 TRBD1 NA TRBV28 CASRNDRGPYNSPLHF TGTGCCAGCAGGAATGACAGGGGTCCATATAATTCACCCCTCCACTTT
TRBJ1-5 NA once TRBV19 CASRELRGSGNQPQHF TGTGCCAGTAGGGAGCTACGGGGTTCGGGCAATCAGCCCCAGCATTTT
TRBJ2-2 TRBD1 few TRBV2 CASTPGQGRTGELFF TGTGCCAGCACCCCGGGACAGGGTAGAACCGGGGAGCTGTTTTTT
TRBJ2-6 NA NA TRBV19 CASREEPGANVLTF TGTGCCAGTAGGGAGGAGCCTGGGGCCAACGTCCTGACTTTC
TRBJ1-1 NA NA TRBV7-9 CASSPNLNTEAFF TGTGCCAGCAGCCCTAACTTGAACACTGAAGCTTTCTTT
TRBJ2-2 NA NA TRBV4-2 CASTPFRGNAETGELFF TGTGCCAGCACCCCCTTTCGGGGGAACGCGGAAACCGGGGAGCTGTTTTTT
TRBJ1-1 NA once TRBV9 CASSVAGQWGTEAFF TGTGCCAGCAGCGTAGCCGGACAGTGGGGAACTGAAGCTTTCTTT
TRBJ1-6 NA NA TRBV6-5 CASSPRGGYNSPLHF TGTGCCAGCAGCCCGCGGGGGGGTTATAATTCACCCCTCCACTTT
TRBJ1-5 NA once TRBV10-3 CAISGGAYQPQHF TGTGCCATCTCCGGGGGAGCCTATCAGCCCCAGCATTTT
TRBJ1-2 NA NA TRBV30 CAWSGPSRVAVGYTF TGTGCCTGGAGTGGCCCAAGCAGGGTGGCGGTTGGCTACACCTTC
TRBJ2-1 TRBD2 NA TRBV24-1 CATSDSSKLAGADEQFF TGTGCCACCAGTGATTCGAGCAAACTAGCGGGAGCTGATGAGCAGTTCTTC
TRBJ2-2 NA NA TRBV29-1 CSVREVGGELFF TGCAGCGTCCGCGAGGTTGGCGGGGAGCTGTTTTTT
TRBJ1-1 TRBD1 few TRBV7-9 CASRPDRGGTEAFF TGTGCCAGCAGGCCCGACAGGGGTGGCACTGAAGCTTTCTTT
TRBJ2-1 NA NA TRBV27 CASSQAGGRNEQFF TGTGCCAGCAGCCAAGCAGGGGGGAGGAATGAGCAGTTCTTC
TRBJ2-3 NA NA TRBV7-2 CASSRTVNTDTQYF TGTGCCAGCAGCCGGACAGTTAACACAGATACGCAGTATTTT
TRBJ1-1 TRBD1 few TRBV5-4 CASRDRIDTEAFF TGTGCCAGTCGGGACAGGATAGACACTGAAGCTTTCTTT
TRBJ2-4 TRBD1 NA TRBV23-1 CASSHGQGAHIQYF TGCGCCAGCAGTCACGGACAGGGGGCTCACATTCAGTACTTC
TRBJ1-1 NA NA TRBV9 CASSVGGDTEAFF TGTGCCAGCAGCGTAGGGGGGGACACTGAAGCTTTCTTT
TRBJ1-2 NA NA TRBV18 CASSADRSYGYTF TGTGCCAGCTCAGCCGACAGGTCATATGGCTACACCTTC
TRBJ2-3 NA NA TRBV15 CATSRDGTPGATDTQYF TGTGCCACCAGCAGAGATGGGACACCCGGGGCCACAGATACGCAGTATTTT
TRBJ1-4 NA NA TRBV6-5 CASSQAGGRGEKLFF TGTGCCAGCAGCCAGGCCGGGGGGCGAGGTGAAAAACTGTTTTTT
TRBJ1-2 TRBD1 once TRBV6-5 CASRRDRVGGYTF TGTGCCAGCAGACGAGACAGGGTGGGTGGCTACACCTTC
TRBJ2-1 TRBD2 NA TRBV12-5 CASGFPTHTSLAGGDEQFF TGTGCTAGTGGTTTTCCGACCCACACCTCGCTGGCGGGAGGGGATGAGCAGTTCTTC
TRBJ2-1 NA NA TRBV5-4 CASSFVRNEQFF TGTGCCAGCAGCTTCGTCCGTAATGAGCAGTTCTTC